Below, 6 T cell receptor beta chains from the same sample are listed, as sequenced in a study of technical replicates of blood from a handful of donors (dated by TCRdb to 2016 to 2017). Library generation was performed with the immunoSEQ multiplex PCR assay. The source is immuneACCESS, and TCRdb retained only in-frame sequences with V and J called. Part of the clones is not carried over; for the studies checked, unresolved V genes explain less than half of this, and the remainder is unexplained. The sample table contains 50,000 to 70,000 clones; only one count was recorded for 90% to 95% of them. Clones ranked in the top ten supply approximately 4% of the sample. Material for sequencing was PBMCs. The origin of the receptors is a human donor in good health. Some clones in this sample may be carry-over from other donors' samples.

The V and J genes are TRBV5-6 and TRBJ1-2; 8 nucleotides line up with TRBD1. Germline CDR1 reads SGHDT; CDR2 reads YYEEEE. The V segment lost 1 base and the J segment 5 bases; nucleotides outside the gene matches: 7. CDR3 size: 15 residues. The CDR3 coding sequence is TGTGCCAGCAGCTTGAGGCAGGGGGCAAGGTATGGCTACACCTTC. Its protein is CASSLRQGARYGYTF.

This clone was observed once. The V call is TRBV14, the J call TRBJ2-5; 13 positions match TRBD2. Germline V gene sequence: CDR1 SGHDN, CDR2 FVKESK. CDR3 length equals 16 residues. Trimming took 4 bases from V and 5 from J; bases not matched to a gene: 7. CDR3 amino acids: CASSLWTSGSTETQYF. The CDR3 nucleotides are TGTGCCAGCAGCCTCTGGACTAGCGGGAGTACGGAGACCCAGTACTTC.

CDR3 in amino acids: CASSYSTGGDEQYF. For the CDR3, the DNA is TGTGCCAGCAGTTACTCGACAGGGGGCGACGAGCAGTACTTC. The chain employs TRBV6-5 and TRBJ2-7; 10 bases are a match to TRBD1. V lost 0 bases to trimming and J lost 5 bases; unmatched junction nucleotides: 1. Germline-derived CDR1 and CDR2 are MNHEY and SVGAGI. The CDR3 covers 14 residues.

The chain couples TRBV5-4 to TRBJ1-2; 11 nucleotides align to TRBD1. This CDR3 has 16 amino acids. The germline gives CDR1 SGHNT, CDR2 YYREEE (reference sequence). The trim removed 4 bases at V and 2 bases at J, leaving 7 bases unmatched. CDR3 sequence: CASSPRTGGRNYGYTF. The CDR3 nucleotides are TGTGCCAGCAGCCCCCGGACAGGGGGCCGGAACTATGGCTACACCTTC.

This clone was seen a handful of times. V gene TRBV5-4 combines with J gene TRBJ2-7; D is ambiguous. Germline V gene sequence: CDR1 SGHNT, CDR2 YYREEE (reference sequence). V lost 1 base and J lost 3, with 11 bases in between. CDR3 size: 14 residues. CDR3 sequence (DNA): TGTGCCAGCAGCTTGTGGCCTCGATTCTACGAGCAGTACTTC. Amino acid sequence: CASSLWPRFYEQYF.

The J gene is TRBJ1-4, the V gene TRBV18; 9 nucleotides align to TRBD1. Germline V gene sequence: CDR1 KGHSH, CDR2 LQKENI. Losses at the gene ends were 2 bases for V and 7 bases for J; bases not matched to a gene: 5. The CDR3 runs 15 residues. CDR3 in amino acids: CASSPLDRGFEKLFF. CDR3 nucleotide sequence: TGTGCCAGCTCACCATTGGACAGGGGTTTTGAAAAACTGTTTTTT.